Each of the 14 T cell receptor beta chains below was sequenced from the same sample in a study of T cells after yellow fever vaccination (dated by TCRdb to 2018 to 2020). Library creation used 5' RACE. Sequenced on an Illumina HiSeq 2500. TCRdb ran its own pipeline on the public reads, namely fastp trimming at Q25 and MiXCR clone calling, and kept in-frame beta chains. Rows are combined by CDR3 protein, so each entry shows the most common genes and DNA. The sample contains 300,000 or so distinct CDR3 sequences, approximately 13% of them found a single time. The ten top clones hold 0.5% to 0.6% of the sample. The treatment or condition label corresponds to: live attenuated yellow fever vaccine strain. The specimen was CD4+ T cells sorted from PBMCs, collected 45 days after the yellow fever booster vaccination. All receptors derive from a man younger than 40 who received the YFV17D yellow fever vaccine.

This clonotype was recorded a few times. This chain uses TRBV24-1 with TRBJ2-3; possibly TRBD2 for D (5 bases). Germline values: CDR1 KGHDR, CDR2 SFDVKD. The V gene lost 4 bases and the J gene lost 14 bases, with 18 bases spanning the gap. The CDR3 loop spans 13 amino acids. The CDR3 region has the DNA TGTGCCACCAGTGACCGAAACTGGGGAGTTGGGTATTTT. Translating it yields CATSDRNWGVGYF.

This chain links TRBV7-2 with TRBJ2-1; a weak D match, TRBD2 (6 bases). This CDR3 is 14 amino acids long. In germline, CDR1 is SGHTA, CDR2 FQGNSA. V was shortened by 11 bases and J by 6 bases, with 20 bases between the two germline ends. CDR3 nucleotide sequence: TGTGCCGGGGGACTCCCAGTTCGTGGCAATGAGCAGTTCTTC. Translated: CAGGLPVRGNEQFF.

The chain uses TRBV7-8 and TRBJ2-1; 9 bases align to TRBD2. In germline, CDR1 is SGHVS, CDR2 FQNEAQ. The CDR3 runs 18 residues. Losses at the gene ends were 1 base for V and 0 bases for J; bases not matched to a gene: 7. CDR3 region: CASSLGLAVTSSYNEQFF. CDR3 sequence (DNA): TGTGCCAGCAGCTTAGGACTAGCGGTCACCAGCTCCTACAATGAGCAGTTCTTC.

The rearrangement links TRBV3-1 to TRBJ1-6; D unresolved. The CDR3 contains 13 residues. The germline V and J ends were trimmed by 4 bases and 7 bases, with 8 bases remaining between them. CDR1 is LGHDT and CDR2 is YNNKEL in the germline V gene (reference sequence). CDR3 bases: TGTGCCAGCAGCCCCGGACTGAATTCACCCCTCCACTTT. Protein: CASSPGLNSPLHF.

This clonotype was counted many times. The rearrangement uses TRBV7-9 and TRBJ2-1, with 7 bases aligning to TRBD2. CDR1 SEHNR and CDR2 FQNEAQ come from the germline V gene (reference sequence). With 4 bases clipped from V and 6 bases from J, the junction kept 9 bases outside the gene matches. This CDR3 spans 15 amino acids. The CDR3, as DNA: TGTGCCAGCAGCTCCTTGGCGGGAGTCGGCAATGAGCAGTTCTTC. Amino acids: CASSSLAGVGNEQFF. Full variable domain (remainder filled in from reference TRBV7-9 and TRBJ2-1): DTGVSQNPRHKITKRGQNVTFRCDPISEHNRLYWYRQTLGQGPEFLTYFQNEAQLEKSRLLSDRFSAERPKGSFSTLEIQRTEQGDSAMYLCASSSLAGVGNEQFFGPGTRLTVL.

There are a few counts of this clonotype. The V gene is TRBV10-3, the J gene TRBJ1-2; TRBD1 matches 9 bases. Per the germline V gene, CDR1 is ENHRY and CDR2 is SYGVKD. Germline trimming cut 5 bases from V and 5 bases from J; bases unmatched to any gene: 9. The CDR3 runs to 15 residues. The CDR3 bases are TGTGCCATCAGTTTTCCGGGACAGGGAATGTATGGCTACACCTTC. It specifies CAISFPGQGMYGYTF.

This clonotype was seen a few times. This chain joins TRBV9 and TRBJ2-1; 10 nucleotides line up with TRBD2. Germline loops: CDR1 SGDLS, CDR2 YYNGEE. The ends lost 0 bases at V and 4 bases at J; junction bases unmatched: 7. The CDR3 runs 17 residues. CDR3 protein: CASSVGIIAGGYNEQFF. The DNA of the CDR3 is TGTGCCAGCAGCGTAGGTATAATAGCGGGAGGATACAATGAGCAGTTCTTC.

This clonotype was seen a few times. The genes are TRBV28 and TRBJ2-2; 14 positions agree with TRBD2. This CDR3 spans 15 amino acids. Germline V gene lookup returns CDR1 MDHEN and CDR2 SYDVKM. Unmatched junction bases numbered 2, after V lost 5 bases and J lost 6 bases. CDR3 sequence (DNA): TGTGCCAGCAGTAAGGGACTAGCGGGAGCCGGGGAGCTGTTTTTT. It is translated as CASSKGLAGAGELFF.

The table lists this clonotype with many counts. DNA for the CDR3: TGCAGTGCTAGGAGGGGGTCCTACGAGCAGTACTTC. Translation gives CSARRGSYEQYF. V is TRBV20-1 and J is TRBJ2-7; D possibly corresponds to TRBD1 (6 bases). Per germline, CDR1 DFQATT and CDR2 SNEGSKA (reference sequence). Trimming shortened V by 3 bases and J by 1 base, and 7 bases separated the two germline ends. The CDR3 totals 12 residues.

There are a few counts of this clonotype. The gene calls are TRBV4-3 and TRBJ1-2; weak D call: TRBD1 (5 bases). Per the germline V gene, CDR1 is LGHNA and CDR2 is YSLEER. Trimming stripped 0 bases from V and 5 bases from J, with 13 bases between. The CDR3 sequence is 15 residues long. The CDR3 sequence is CASSQEVWQGYGYTF. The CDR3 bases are TGCGCCAGCAGCCAAGAAGTTTGGCAGGGTTATGGCTACACCTTC.

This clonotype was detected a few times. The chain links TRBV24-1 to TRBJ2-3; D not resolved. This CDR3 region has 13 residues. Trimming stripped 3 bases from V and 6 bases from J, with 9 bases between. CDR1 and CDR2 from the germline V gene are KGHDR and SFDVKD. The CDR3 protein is CATSDPPEDTQYF. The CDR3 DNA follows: TGTGCCACCAGTGATCCCCCGGAGGATACGCAGTATTTT.

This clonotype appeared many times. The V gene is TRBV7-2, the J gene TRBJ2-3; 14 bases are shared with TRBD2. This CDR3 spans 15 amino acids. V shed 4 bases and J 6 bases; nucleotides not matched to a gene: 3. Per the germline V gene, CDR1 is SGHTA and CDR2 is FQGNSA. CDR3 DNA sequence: TGTGCCAGCAGCTCGACTAGCGGGAGGGATGATACGCAGTATTTT. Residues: CASSSTSGRDDTQYF. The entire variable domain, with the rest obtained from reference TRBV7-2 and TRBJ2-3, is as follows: GAGVSQSPSNKVTEKGKDVELRCDPISGHTALYWYRQSLGQGLEFLIYFQGNSAPDKSGLPSDRFSAERTGGSVSTLTIQRTQQEDSAVYLCASSSTSGRDDTQYFGPGTRLTVL.

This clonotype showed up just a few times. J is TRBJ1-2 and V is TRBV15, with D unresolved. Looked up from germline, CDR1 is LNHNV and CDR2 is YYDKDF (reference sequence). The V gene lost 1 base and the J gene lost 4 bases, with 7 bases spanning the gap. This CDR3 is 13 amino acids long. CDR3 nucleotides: TGTGCCACCAGCAGAGGAGACACCTATGGCTACACCTTC. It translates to CATSRGDTYGYTF.

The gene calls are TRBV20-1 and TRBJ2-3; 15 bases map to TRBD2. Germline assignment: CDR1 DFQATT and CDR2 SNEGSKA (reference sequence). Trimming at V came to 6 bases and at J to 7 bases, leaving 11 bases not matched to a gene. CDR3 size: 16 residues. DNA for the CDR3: TGCAGTGCCCTCCCGGGACTAGCGGGAGGAAGAAATACGCAGTATTTT. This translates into CSALPGLAGGRNTQYF.